A single sample gave rise to the 16 T cell receptor beta chains below, sequenced in a study of beta chain features in type 1 diabetes. Study-level results: The study found moderately but significantly shorter TCRB CDR3s in all four CD4+ subsets of Type 1 diabetes patients.

Expressed TCRB transcripts were sequenced, since all the RNA that had been isolated was reverse transcribed. The data were produced by immunoSEQ multiplex PCR, yet TCRdb's version contains in-frame clones alone and is incomplete. This sample has 640,000 or so clones, with around 15% found just once. No antigens are known for them. The source material was naive CD4+ T cells from blood. The receptors come from a man aged 18 to 35 with type 1 diabetes.

Concerning this clone itself: Distinct nucleotide sequences in the sample also encode this CDR3. This chain joins TRBV7-2 and TRBJ2-3; no reliable D call. This CDR3 is 14 amino acids long. Trimming left V 1 base short and J 1 base short, with 6 bases between. Germline lookup yields CDR1 SGHTA and CDR2 FQGNSA. CDR3 residues: CASSLGTGTDTQYF. As DNA, the CDR3 is TGTGCCAGCAGCTTAGGAACAGGCACAGATACGCAGTATTTT. The variable domain in full, completed from reference TRBV7-2 and TRBJ2-3, reads GAGVSQSPSNKVTEKGKDVELRCDPISGHTALYWYRQSLGQGLEFLIYFQGNSAPDKSGLPSDRFSAERTGGSVSTLTIQRTQQEDSAVYLCASSLGTGTDTQYFGPGTRLTVL.

The rearrangement joins TRBV4-2 to TRBJ1-5, with D maybe TRBD1 (6 bases). The length of the CDR3 is 15 residues. Germline loops: CDR1 LGHNA, CDR2 YNFKEQ. Trimming took off 0 bases at V and 5 bases at J, with 11 bases between the two ends. The CDR3 DNA reads TGTGCCAGCAGCCAAGATAGAGGGGGGTATCAGCCCCAGCATTTT. Its protein is CASSQDRGGYQPQHF.

The chain joins TRBV11-2 to TRBJ2-1; 7 positions agree with TRBD2. J was trimmed by 7 bases and V by 7 bases; bases with no gene match: 16. The CDR3 sequence is 16 residues long. Germline lookup yields CDR1 SGHAT and CDR2 FQNNGV. CDR3 region: CASNNPYRGRGNEQFF. In DNA, the CDR3 is TGTGCCAGCAATAACCCCTACCGCGGGAGAGGTAATGAGCAGTTCTTC.

This clone was detected a few times. The V and J genes are TRBV25-1 and TRBJ1-1; D is undetermined. Germline assignment: CDR1 MGHDK and CDR2 SYGVNS. The CDR3 totals 15 residues. The V end was cut by 2 bases, the J end by 4 bases, with 14 bases between. This chain's CDR3 is CASSEIGRWSTEAFF. The CDR3 region has the DNA TGTGCCAGCAGTGAAATAGGGCGGTGGTCCACTGAAGCTTTCTTT. The full variable domain, its missing parts supplied by reference TRBV25-1 and TRBJ1-1, is EADIYQTPRYLVIGTGKKITLECSQTMGHDKMYWYQQDPGMELHLIHYSYGVNSTEKGDLSSESTVSRIRTEHFPLTLESARPSHTSQYLCASSEIGRWSTEAFFGQGTRLTVV.

This clone turned up a few times. CDR3 nucleotides: TGTGCCAGCTCACTATATAATACAGGGGTTGGTACTGAAGCTTTCTTT. It specifies CASSLYNTGVGTEAFF. The rearrangement uses TRBV18 and TRBJ1-1; 7 bases are a match to TRBD1. Germline V gene sequence: CDR1 KGHSH, CDR2 LQKENI. V lost 4 bases to trimming and J lost 5 bases; unmatched junction nucleotides: 13. The CDR3 is 16 residues long.

This clone was counted a few times. The V gene is TRBV4-2, the J gene TRBJ2-1; weak D call: TRBD2 (5 bases). V was shortened by 0 bases and J by 7 bases, with 16 bases between the two germline ends. CDR3 length: 16 residues. Germline-derived CDR1 and CDR2 are LGHNA and YNFKEQ. The CDR3 region has the DNA TGTGCCAGCAGCCAAGAGGCGACGAACACGGGGAATGAGCAGTTCTTC. This translates into CASSQEATNTGNEQFF.

With regard to this clone: Other DNA sequences in this specimen translate into the identical CDR3. The chain couples TRBV5-1 to TRBJ2-7; no definite D call. CDR1 is SGHRS, CDR2 YFSETQ, per germline. This CDR3 spans 11 amino acids. V lost 4 bases and J lost 4, with 6 bases in between. The CDR3 sequence is CASSLDYEQYF. CDR3 bases: TGCGCCAGCAGCCTTGATTACGAGCAGTACTTC.

This rearrangement joins TRBV5-1 to TRBJ2-1; 11 bases fit TRBD2. With 0 bases clipped from V and 11 bases from J, the junction kept 4 bases outside the gene matches. In germline, CDR1 is SGHRS, CDR2 YFSETQ. This CDR3 spans 14 amino acids. The CDR3 nucleotides read TGCGCCAGCAGCTTGGGGCTAGCGGGAGGACAGCAGTTCTTC. Translated: CASSLGLAGGQQFF.

This clone was seen a few times. This chain joins TRBV6-5 and TRBJ1-2; D is uncertain. The V gene's germline CDR1 is MNHEY and CDR2 SVGAGI. The CDR3 consists of 14 residues. Trimming cost V 1 base and J 0 bases, with 6 bases left between them. CDR3: CASSYYRTNYGYTF. CDR3 in DNA: TGTGCCAGCAGTTACTACAGAACTAACTATGGCTACACCTTC.

The chain recombines TRBV18 with TRBJ2-3; D not resolved. V lost 2 bases and J 2 bases, leaving 11 bases between the germline ends. This CDR3 comprises 15 residues. CDR1 is KGHSH and CDR2 is LQKENI in the germline V gene. This CDR3 reads CASSPRSSNTDTQYF. Here the CDR3 DNA reads TGTGCCAGCTCACCAAGATCTTCTAACACAGATACGCAGTATTTT.

This clone appeared a few times. V usage is TRBV28 and J usage is TRBJ2-7; TRBD1 is a possible D gene (5 bases). CDR3 length: 15 amino acids. V lost 8 bases and J 0 bases, leaving 17 bases between the germline ends. CDR1 MDHEN and CDR2 SYDVKM come from the germline V gene. CDR3 amino acids: CASCKGHLSSYEQYF. The CDR3 DNA sequence: TGTGCCAGCTGCAAAGGACATCTCTCCTCCTACGAGCAGTACTTC.

The chain uses TRBV29-1 and TRBJ2-1; 13 nucleotides match TRBD2. Unmatched junction bases numbered 4, after V lost 5 bases and J lost 0 bases. The CDR3 has 16 residues. Germline V gene lookup returns CDR1 SQVTM and CDR2 ANQGSEA. In DNA form, the CDR3 reads TGCAGCGTTCCCGGGACTAGCGGGACCTCCTACAATGAGCAGTTCTTC. It codes for CSVPGTSGTSYNEQFF.

The chain uses TRBV7-9 and TRBJ1-5; 9 nucleotides line up with TRBD1. Germline assignment: CDR1 SEHNR and CDR2 FQNEAQ (reference sequence). This CDR3 has 15 residues. The junction had 6 bases not matched to a gene; V was cut back by 5 bases and J by 4 bases. The CDR3 DNA is TGTGCCAGCAGCCAGGGACAGGGAAGGAATCAGCCCCAGCATTTT. Translated, it gives CASSQGQGRNQPQHF.

Turning to this clone: Other nucleotide sequences from this sample produce the same CDR3. The genes are TRBV9 and TRBJ2-2; a weak D match, TRBD1 (6 bases). Germline assignment: CDR1 SGDLS and CDR2 YYNGEE. The V gene lost 0 bases and the J gene lost 2 bases, with 8 bases spanning the gap. This CDR3 is built from 15 residues. The DNA of the CDR3 is TGTGCCAGCAGCGTAGGGGGGACAAACACCGGGGAGCTGTTTTTT. Encoded protein: CASSVGGTNTGELFF.

This clone showed up just a few times. The identical CDR3 is also encoded by other nucleotide sequences in the sample. J is TRBJ2-1 and V is TRBV29-1, with TRBD2 matching over 8 bases. The CDR3 is 13 residues long. V lost 3 bases, J lost 3 bases, and 1 base stayed unmatched. Germline CDR1 reads SQVTM; CDR2 reads ANQGSEA. Here the CDR3 reads CSVDSGSYNEQFF. CDR3 bases: TGCAGCGTTGACAGCGGGAGCTACAATGAGCAGTTCTTC.

The chain has TRBV4-3 and TRBJ1-1; 8 bases are a match to TRBD1. The germline gives CDR1 LGHNA, CDR2 YSLEER. The V and J ends lost 2 bases and 3 bases, in that order; junction bases with no gene match: 8. The CDR3 consists of 16 residues. The CDR3 DNA sequence: TGCGCCAGCAGCCAACGAAGTGGACAGGGCTACACTGAAGCTTTCTTT. It yields the protein CASSQRSGQGYTEAFF.